This T cell receptor (beta chain) was profiled in a study of blood T cell repertoires in COVID-19. Only in-frame clones appear in the TCRdb table, and some are missing; sequencing was by immunoSEQ multiplex PCR. The sample lists some 140,000 clones, about 81% occurring once. The V gene lost 6 bases and the J gene lost 2 bases, with 14 bases spanning the gap. The length of the CDR3 is 14 residues. The V gene's germline CDR1 is MDHEN and CDR2 SYDVKM. The TCR originated in a man between 35 and 55 years old with acute COVID-19. The sample taken for sequencing was PBMCs or T cells enriched from blood (not recorded which). The chain joins TRBV28 to TRBJ2-7, with unresolved D. The CDR3: CASSRAPTPYEQYF. In DNA form, the CDR3 reads TGTGCCAGCAGCAGAGCGCCAACTCCCTACGAGCAGTACTTC.